Shown below are 16 T cell receptor beta chains from a single sample sequenced in a study of T cells in Graves' hyperthyroidism and ophthalmopathy. The TCR beta CDR3 regions underwent amplification using RNA transcripts as the source. A first-round RT-PCR of the TCR CDR3 used the HTBI primer set. MiXCR was run by TCRdb on the multiplex PCR reads, yielding one entry per CDR3 protein. The table lists hundreds of thousands of distinct CDR3 sequences, approximately 42% of them singletons. The sample was peripheral blood or thyroid tissue (not recorded which). Every receptor here comes from an adult man with Graves' disease, either hyperthyroidism or ophthalmopathy (not recorded which).

The CDR3 nucleotides are TGCGCCAGCAGCCAAGTAGCAGCTGGGGAAAAACTGTTTTTT. Translating it yields CASSQVAAGEKLFF. This chain links TRBV4-1 with TRBJ1-4, with D unclear. The CDR3 is 14 residues long. The V end lost 1 base, the J end lost 8 bases, and 11 bases lay between the germline ends. Germline V gives CDR1 MGHRA, CDR2 YSYEKL.

On this clonotype itself: The junction shows a germline mismatch at one end, possibly a read error. The chain links TRBV10-3 to TRBJ1-2; TRBD1 is a possible D gene (5 bases). Germline lookup yields CDR1 ENHRY and CDR2 SYGVKD. This CDR3 has 16 residues. CDR3 in DNA: TGTGCCAGCAGTTTATCGTTAGGGGAAAGAATCTATGGCTACACCTTC. This codes for CASSLSLGERIYGYTF.

The gene calls are TRBV6-5 and TRBJ1-5; 8 positions agree with TRBD1. The CDR3 is 15 amino acids. Germline lookup yields CDR1 MNHEY and CDR2 SVGAGI. Trimming at V came to 6 bases and at J to 4 bases, leaving 8 bases not matched to a gene. DNA for the CDR3: TGTGCCAGCAGAACAGGACAGGGTTCAAATCAGCCCCAGCATTTT. This sequence encodes CASRTGQGSNQPQHF.

Many counts were recorded for this clonotype. The chain is built from TRBV7-2 and TRBJ1-2; TRBD1 is a possible D gene (5 bases). The CDR3 loop spans 14 amino acids. From germline, CDR1 is SGHTA and CDR2 FQGNSA. V lost 5 bases and J lost 8, with 18 bases in between. The CDR3 DNA reads as TGTGCCAGCAGCCGTACAACAGGTTCAGGAGGCTACACCTTC. The encoded protein is CASSRTTGSGGYTF.

About this clonotype: One end of the junction varies from germline; a read error may be responsible. The J gene is TRBJ1-1, the V gene TRBV10-3; possibly TRBD1 for D (6 bases). From germline, CDR1 is ENHRY and CDR2 SYGVKD. This CDR3 is 14 amino acids long. CDR3 bases: TGTGCCAGCAGTTACTCGGAGGGGGGCACTGAAGCTTTCTTT. Translated: CASSYSEGGTEAFF.

This clonotype was found many times. The chain joins TRBV9 to TRBJ1-2; 9 nucleotides line up with TRBD1. Germline V CDR1 and CDR2: SGDLS, YYNGEE. The CDR3 sequence is 15 residues long. Trimming at V came to 0 bases and at J to 5 bases, leaving 5 bases not matched to a gene. CDR3 loop: CASSVEGQGSYGYTF. The CDR3, as DNA: TGTGCCAGCAGCGTAGAGGGACAGGGTTCGTATGGCTACACCTTC.

The V and J genes are TRBV5-1 and TRBJ1-1; 7 bases are a match to TRBD1. Germline-derived CDR1 and CDR2 are SGHRS and YFSETQ. With 4 bases clipped from V and 1 base from J, the junction kept 7 bases outside the gene matches. The CDR3 extends over 15 amino acids. The CDR3: CASSEVTGANTEAFF. The CDR3 coding sequence is TGCGCCAGCAGCGAAGTCACAGGGGCGAACACTGAAGCTTTCTTT. Based on the CDR3 plus reference TRBV5-1 and TRBJ1-1, the full variable domain is KAGVTQTPRYLIKTRGQQVTLSCSPISGHRSVSWYQQTPGQGLQFLFEYFSETQRNKGNFPGRFSGRQFSNSRSEMNVSTLELGDSALYLCASSEVTGANTEAFFGQGTRLTVV.

J is TRBJ1-1 and V is TRBV3-1; possibly TRBD1 for D (6 bases). Germline values: CDR1 LGHDT, CDR2 YNNKEL (reference sequence). Trimming left V 2 bases short and J 7 bases short, with 8 bases between. The CDR3 has 12 residues. This CDR3 is CASSQTGLEAFF. Written as DNA, the CDR3 is TGTGCCAGCAGCCAAACAGGGCTTGAAGCTTTCTTT.

Concerning this clonotype: This could be a read error, since a much larger clone is one nucleotide away. The chain carries TRBV9 and TRBJ2-7; D perhaps matches TRBD2 (6 bases). CDR1 and CDR2 from the germline V gene are SGDLS and YYNGEE. The length of the CDR3 is 14 residues. Trimming shortened V by 3 bases and J by 6 bases, and 16 bases separated the two germline ends. The CDR3 region is CASSAGRDCCEQYF. The CDR3 DNA sequence: TGTGCCAGCAGCGCCGGGCGGGACTGCTGCGAGCAGTACTTC.

V is TRBV6-6 and J is TRBJ2-5, with D perhaps TRBD2 (6 bases). The V end lost 7 bases, the J end lost 4 bases, and 10 bases lay between the germline ends. This CDR3 has 12 residues. Germline-derived CDR1 and CDR2 are MNHNY and SVGAGI (reference sequence). Here the CDR3 DNA reads TGTGCCAGCAAGGACGGGGGAGAGACCCAGTACTTC. Encoded protein: CASKDGGETQYF.

This clonotype was seen many times. This chain links TRBV10-3 with TRBJ1-5, with a tentative D call TRBD1 (5 bases). This CDR3 is built from 15 residues. In germline, CDR1 is ENHRY, CDR2 SYGVKD. V was pared by 7 bases and J by 1 base, with 14 bases between. CDR3 sequence: CAIIQGQRSNQPQHF. CDR3 nucleotide sequence: TGTGCCATCATTCAGGGCCAGCGAAGCAATCAGCCCCAGCATTTT.

This clonotype was detected ten times or more. This sequence joins TRBV25-1 and TRBJ1-2, with a possible D match to TRBD1 (6 bases). The germline CDR1 and CDR2 sequences are MGHDK and SYGVNS. This CDR3 comprises 12 residues. With 3 bases removed from V and 14 bases from J, the gap between germline ends came to 16 bases. The CDR3 DNA sequence: TGTGCCAGCAGTGAGGCAGGGGTCCCGTATACCTTC. It codes for CASSEAGVPYTF.

This clonotype was counted at least ten times. The chain links TRBV2 to TRBJ1-2; D possibly corresponds to TRBD1 (6 bases). Trimming removed 3 bases from V and 4 bases from J, with 12 bases in between. CDR1 and CDR2 (germline): SNHLY, FYNNEI. This CDR3 has 14 amino acids. The CDR3 sequence: CASSEGLTGYGYTF. CDR3 sequence (DNA): TGTGCCAGCAGTGAGGGTTTGACAGGCTATGGCTACACCTTC.

In its sample, this clonotype was seen once. The junction shows a germline mismatch at one end, possibly a read error. The rearrangement links TRBV10-3 to TRBJ1-5; D not resolved. The CDR3 consists of 14 residues. Germline CDR1 reads ENHRY; CDR2 reads SYGVKD. The CDR3 nucleotides are TGTGCCATCCGTGACACGGGGAACAATCAGCCCCAGCATTTT. It encodes CAIRDTGNNQPQHF.

This clonotype occurred a few times. The chain links TRBV19 to TRBJ1-6; 7 bases map to TRBD1. The CDR3 covers 15 residues. V shed 6 bases and J 5 bases; nucleotides not matched to a gene: 7. CDR1 LNHDA and CDR2 SQIVND come from the germline V gene (reference sequence). CDR3 sequence (DNA): TGTGCCAGTAGCGGCGTGGGACAGAATAATTCACCCCTCCACTTT. Amino acid sequence: CASSGVGQNNSPLHF.

This clonotype was seen repeatedly, ten times or more. V usage is TRBV19 and J usage is TRBJ1-1; the D is unclear. The ends were cut back, 4 bases at V and 1 base at J, with 10 bases in the middle. The CDR3 extends over 14 amino acids. CDR1 and CDR2 from the germline V gene are LNHDA and SQIVND (reference sequence). DNA for the CDR3: TGTGCCAGTAGTAACGGGTTAGGGAACACTGAAGCTTTCTTT. It encodes CASSNGLGNTEAFF.